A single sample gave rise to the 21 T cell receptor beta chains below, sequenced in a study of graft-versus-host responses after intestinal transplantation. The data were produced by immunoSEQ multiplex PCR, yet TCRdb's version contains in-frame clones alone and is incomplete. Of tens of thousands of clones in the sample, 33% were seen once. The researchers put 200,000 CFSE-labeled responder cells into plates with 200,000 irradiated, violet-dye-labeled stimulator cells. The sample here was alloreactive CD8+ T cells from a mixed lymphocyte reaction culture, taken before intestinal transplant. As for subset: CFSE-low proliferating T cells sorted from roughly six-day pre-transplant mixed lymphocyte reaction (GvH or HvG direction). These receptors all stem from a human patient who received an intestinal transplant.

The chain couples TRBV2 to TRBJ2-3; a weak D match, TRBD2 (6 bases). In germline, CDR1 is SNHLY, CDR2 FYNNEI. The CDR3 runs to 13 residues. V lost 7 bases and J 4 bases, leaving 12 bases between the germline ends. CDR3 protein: CASTPGVADTQYF. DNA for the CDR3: TGTGCCAGCACTCCGGGAGTAGCAGATACGCAGTATTTT.

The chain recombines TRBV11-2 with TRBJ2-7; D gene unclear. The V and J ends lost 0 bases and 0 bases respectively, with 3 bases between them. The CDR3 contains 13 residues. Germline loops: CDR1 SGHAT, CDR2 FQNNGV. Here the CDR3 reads CASSLDSSYEQYF. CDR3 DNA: TGTGCCAGCAGCTTAGACAGCTCCTACGAGCAGTACTTC.

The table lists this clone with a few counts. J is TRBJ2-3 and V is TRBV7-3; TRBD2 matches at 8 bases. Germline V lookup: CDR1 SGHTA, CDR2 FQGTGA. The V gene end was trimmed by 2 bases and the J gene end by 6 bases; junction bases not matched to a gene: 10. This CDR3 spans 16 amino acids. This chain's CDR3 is CASSLWLAGPPDTQYF. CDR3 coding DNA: TGTGCCAGCAGCTTATGGCTAGCGGGCCCCCCCGATACGCAGTATTTT. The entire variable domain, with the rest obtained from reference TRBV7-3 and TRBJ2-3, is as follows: GAGVSQTPSNKVTEKGKYVELRCDPISGHTALYWYRQSLGQGPEFLIYFQGTGAADDSGLPNDRFFAVRPEGSVSTLKIQRTERGDSAVYLCASSLWLAGPPDTQYFGPGTRLTVL.

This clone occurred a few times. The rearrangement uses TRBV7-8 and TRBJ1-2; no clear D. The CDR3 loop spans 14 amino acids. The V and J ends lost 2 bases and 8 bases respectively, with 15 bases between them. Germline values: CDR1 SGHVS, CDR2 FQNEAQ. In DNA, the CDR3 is TGTGCCAGCAGCTTATACCAATCGGCTGACGGCTACACCTTC. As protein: CASSLYQSADGYTF.

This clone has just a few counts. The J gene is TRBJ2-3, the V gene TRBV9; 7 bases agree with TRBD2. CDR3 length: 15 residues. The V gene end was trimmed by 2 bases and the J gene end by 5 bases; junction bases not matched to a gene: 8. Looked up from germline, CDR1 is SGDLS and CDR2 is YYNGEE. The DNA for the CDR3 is TGTGCCAGCAGCGTCGCGGGAGCAGTTGGAGATACGCAGTATTTT. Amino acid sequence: CASSVAGAVGDTQYF.

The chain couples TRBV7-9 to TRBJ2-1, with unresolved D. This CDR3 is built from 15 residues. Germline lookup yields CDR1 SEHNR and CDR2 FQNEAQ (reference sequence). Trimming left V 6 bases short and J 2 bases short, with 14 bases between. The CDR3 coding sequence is TGTGCCAGCAGATTGTCCCCGTACGCCTACAATGAGCAGTTCTTC. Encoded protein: CASRLSPYAYNEQFF.

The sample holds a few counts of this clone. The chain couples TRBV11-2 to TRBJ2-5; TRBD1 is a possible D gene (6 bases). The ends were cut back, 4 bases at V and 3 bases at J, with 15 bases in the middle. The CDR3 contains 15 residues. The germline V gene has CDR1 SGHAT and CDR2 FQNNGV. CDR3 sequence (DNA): TGTGCCAGCAGCTCAGCAGGGGATCCCAAAGAGACCCAGTACTTC. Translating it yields CASSSAGDPKETQYF.

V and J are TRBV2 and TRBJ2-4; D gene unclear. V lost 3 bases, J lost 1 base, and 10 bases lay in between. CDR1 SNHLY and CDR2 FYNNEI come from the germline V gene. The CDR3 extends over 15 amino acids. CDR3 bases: TGTGCCAGCAGTGAGGAAGAGCTGGCCAAAAACATTCAGTACTTC. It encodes CASSEEELAKNIQYF.

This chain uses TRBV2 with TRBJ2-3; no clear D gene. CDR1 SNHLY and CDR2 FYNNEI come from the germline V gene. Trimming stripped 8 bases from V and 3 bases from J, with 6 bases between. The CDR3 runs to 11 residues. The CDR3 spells CASLETDTQYF. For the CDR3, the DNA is TGTGCCAGCTTAGAGACAGATACGCAGTATTTT.

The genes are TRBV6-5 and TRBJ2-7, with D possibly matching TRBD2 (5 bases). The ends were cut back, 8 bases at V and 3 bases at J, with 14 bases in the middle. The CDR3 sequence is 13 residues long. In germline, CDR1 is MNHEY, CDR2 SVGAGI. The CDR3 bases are TGTGCCAGCGGAGGTTCCCCCCTCTACGAGCAGTACTTC. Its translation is CASGGSPLYEQYF.

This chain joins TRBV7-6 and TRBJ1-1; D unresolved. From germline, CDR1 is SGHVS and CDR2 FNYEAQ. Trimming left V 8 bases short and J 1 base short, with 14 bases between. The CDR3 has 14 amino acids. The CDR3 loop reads CASAKEGGNTEAFF. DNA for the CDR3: TGTGCCAGCGCAAAAGAGGGAGGGAACACTGAAGCTTTCTTT.

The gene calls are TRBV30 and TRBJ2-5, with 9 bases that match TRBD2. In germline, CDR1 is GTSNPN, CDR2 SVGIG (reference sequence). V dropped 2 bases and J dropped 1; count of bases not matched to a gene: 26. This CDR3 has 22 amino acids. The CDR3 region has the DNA TGTGCCTGGAGTAGACAAGTGTACCAGACCCTTTTGGCGGGGGGGTCCCAAGAGACCCAGTACTTC. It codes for CAWSRQVYQTLLAGGSQETQYF.

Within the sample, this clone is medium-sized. CDR3 DNA sequence: TGTGCCAGCAGCCCCAGGGGCCCGGGCACTGAAGCTTTCTTT. It translates to CASSPRGPGTEAFF. The rearrangement uses TRBV7-9 and TRBJ1-1; perhaps TRBD1 as D (6 bases). The V gene's germline CDR1 is SEHNR and CDR2 FQNEAQ (reference sequence). The CDR3 has 14 amino acids. Trimming left V 5 bases short and J 4 bases short, with 14 bases between.

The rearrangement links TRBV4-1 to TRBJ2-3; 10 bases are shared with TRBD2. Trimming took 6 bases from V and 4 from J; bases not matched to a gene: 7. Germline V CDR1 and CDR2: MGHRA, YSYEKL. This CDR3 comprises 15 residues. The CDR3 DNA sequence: TGCGCCAGCAGGATACTAGCGGGGTTGGCAGATACGCAGTATTTT. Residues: CASRILAGLADTQYF.

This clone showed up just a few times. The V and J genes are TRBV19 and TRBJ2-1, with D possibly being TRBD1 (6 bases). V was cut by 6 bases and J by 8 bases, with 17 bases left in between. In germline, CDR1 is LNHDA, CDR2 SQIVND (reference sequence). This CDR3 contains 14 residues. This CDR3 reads CASSHVGASDEQFF. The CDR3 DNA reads TGTGCCAGTAGCCATGTGGGGGCGTCAGATGAGCAGTTCTTC.

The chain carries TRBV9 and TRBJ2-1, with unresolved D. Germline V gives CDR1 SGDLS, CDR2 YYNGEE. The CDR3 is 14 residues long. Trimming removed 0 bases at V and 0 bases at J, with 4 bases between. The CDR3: CASSVAGSYNEQFF. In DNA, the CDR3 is TGTGCCAGCAGCGTAGCGGGCTCCTACAATGAGCAGTTCTTC. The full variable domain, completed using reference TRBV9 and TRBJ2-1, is DSGVTQTPKHLITATGQRVTLRCSPRSGDLSVYWYQQSLDQGLQFLIQYYNGEERAKGNILERFSAQQFPDLHSELNLSSLELGDSALYFCASSVAGSYNEQFFGPGTRLTVL.

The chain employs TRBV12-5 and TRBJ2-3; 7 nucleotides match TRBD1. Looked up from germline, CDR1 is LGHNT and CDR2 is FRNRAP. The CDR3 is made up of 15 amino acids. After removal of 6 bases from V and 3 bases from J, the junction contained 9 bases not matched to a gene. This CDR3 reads CASGPGTVLTDTQYF. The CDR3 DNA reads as TGTGCTAGTGGCCCCGGGACAGTTTTAACAGATACGCAGTATTTT.

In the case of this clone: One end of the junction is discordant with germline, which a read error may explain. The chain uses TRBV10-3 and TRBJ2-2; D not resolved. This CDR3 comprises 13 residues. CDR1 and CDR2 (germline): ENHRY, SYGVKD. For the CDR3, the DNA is TGTGCCAGCAGTTACCGTCTTGGGGGGGAGCTGTTTTTT. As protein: CASSYRLGGELFF.

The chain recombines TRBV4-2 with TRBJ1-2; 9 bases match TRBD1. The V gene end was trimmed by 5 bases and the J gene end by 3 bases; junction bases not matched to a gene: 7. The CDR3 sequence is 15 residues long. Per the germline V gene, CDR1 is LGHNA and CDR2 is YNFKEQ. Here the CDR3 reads CASSLGTGSYYGYTF. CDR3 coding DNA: TGTGCCAGCAGCTTGGGGACAGGGTCCTACTATGGCTACACCTTC.

This CDR3 reads CASSAIGAGNEKLFF. CDR3 coding DNA: TGTGCCAGCAGCGCCATAGGGGCAGGAAATGAAAAACTGTTTTTT. The V call is TRBV9, the J call TRBJ1-4; a weak D match, TRBD1 (5 bases). The CDR3 consists of 15 residues. Germline V CDR1 and CDR2: SGDLS, YYNGEE. Between the trimmed V and J ends, which lost 3 bases and 5 bases, there was a span of 14 bases.

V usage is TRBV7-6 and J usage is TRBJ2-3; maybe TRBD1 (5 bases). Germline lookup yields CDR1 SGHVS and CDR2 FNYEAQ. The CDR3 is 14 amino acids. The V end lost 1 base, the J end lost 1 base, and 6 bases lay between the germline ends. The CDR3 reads CASSLVGGTDTQYF. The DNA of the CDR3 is TGTGCCAGCAGCTTAGTAGGGGGCACAGATACGCAGTATTTT.